This TCR beta chain comes out of a study of cytomegalovirus exposure and HLA in healthy donors. Overall study: An earlier analysis found roughly 110 million unique TCR beta sequences from 150 million to 200 million T cells. Study findings and constraints: What a later analysis showed was that several of the most significant clusters appeared linked to common viral pathogens. Researchers catalogued some 160 TCR beta chains as cytomegalovirus-associated. About 87% or about 30% of the time was how often most TCR beta V segments were productive, according to an earlier analysis.

As concerns this clone: The antigen is not known.

The PCR ran on 60 Vbeta and 13 Jbeta primers. TCRdb keeps only in-frame clones here, not all; method: immunoSEQ multiplex PCR. The sample holds 150,000 or so clones. Sequencing used PBMCs. The sequence was collected from a woman between 40 and 55 years old in good health and CMV-seropositive.

In nucleotides, the CDR3 is TGCGCCAGCAGCTTAAGTTTGGGGACAGGGCAAGAGACCCAGTACTTC. This translates into CASSLSLGTGQETQYF. The chain employs TRBV5-1 and TRBJ2-5; 9 bases line up with TRBD1. Germline V lookup: CDR1 SGHRS, CDR2 YFSETQ. The CDR3 is 16 residues long. The V gene end was trimmed by 2 bases and the J gene end by 2 bases; junction bases not matched to a gene: 7.